This T cell receptor beta chain was observed in a study of early T cells in non-severe SARS-CoV-2 infection. Background on the study: From unsorted whole blood, bulk RNA was sequenced, and the chains remained unpaired. Whole-study findings and limits: CD4 and private specificities were missed by VDJdb matching, which favored anti-spike CD8 responses.

Germline CDR1 and CDR2: KGHDR and SFDVKD. CDR3 size: 15 residues. J gave up 2 bases and V 9 bases, and 9 bases lay outside the gene matches. This clonotype appeared many times. Its antigen is still unknown. Each single cDNA molecule received a unique molecular identifier. TCRdb analysed the 5' RACE reads with MiXCR anew, one entry per CDR3 protein. This sample has tens of thousands of distinct CDR3 sequences; 6% to 7% occur once, and the top ten carry less than 25%. This specimen consisted of whole blood, obtained at baseline. The chain has TRBV24-1 and TRBJ2-1, with TRBD2 matching 7 bases. The TCR originated in an adult who was a healthcare worker with PCR-confirmed SARS-CoV-2 infection or an uninfected control (not recorded which). The CDR3 loop is CATFLADSTYNEQFF. DNA for the CDR3: TGTGCCACCTTCCTAGCGGATAGCACCTACAATGAGCAGTTCTTC.